This TCR beta chain was recorded in a study of CD8+ T cells in alopecia areata (dated by TCRdb to the late 2010s). With respect to the entire study: The treated patients, all with moderate-to-severe alopecia areata, were enrolled in an open-label pilot trial of oral tofacitinib given at 5 to 10 mg twice daily. Patients stayed on tofacitinib for 6 to 18 months and then had 6 months of follow-up off drug so that delayed response and recurrence could be assessed. In both human patients and the C3H/HeJ mouse model, the study applied high-throughput TCRbeta sequencing to look at T cell clonal expansion in alopecia areata. In humans, TCRbeta sequencing was performed on scalp tissue and on sorted CD4+ and CD8+ peripheral blood T cells from healthy controls and from patients with patchy or totalis/universalis alopecia areata. Patients on tofacitinib were biopsied at baseline and after 4 and 24 weeks of treatment, and several of the patients also had a later scalp biopsy. Clonality in the scalp was compared among normal scalp (n=4), patchy alopecia areata scalp (n=8), and alopecia totalis/universalis scalp (n=8). RNA came from the PAXgene miRNA kit for fixed scalp, the miRNeasy kit for PBMCs, and the RNeasy kit for mouse skin. Amplification of TCRbeta CDR3 regions was done by immunoSEQ multiplex PCR using 35 Vbeta forward primers and 13 Jbeta reverse primers.

Libraries were constructed by the immunoSEQ multiplex PCR assay. RNA was extracted from all samples and reverse transcribed into cDNA as template for TCR sequencing. First-strand cDNA was synthesized with SuperScript III using a 2:1 mix of oligo-dT and random hexamers. A synthetic immune receptor repertoire was used to gauge amplification bias, and whatever bias remained was removed computationally. The paper's data handling went like this. After raw reads were preprocessed to remove errors, the CDR3 was defined following IMGT conventions as running from the conserved cysteine to phenylalanine. Clonality was calculated as 1 minus Shannon entropy normalized by log2 of the number of productive unique TCRs. CD4 or CD8 identity of scalp clones was inferred by cross-referencing scalp TCRbeta sequences with sorted blood CD4 and CD8 repertoires. The table was pulled from immuneACCESS by TCRdb, which kept in-frame rearrangements only. Such tables lose some clones; where checked, under half of the loss comes from unresolved V genes, and the rest has no known cause. The D gene and trimming were derived from the DNA, and the V and J assignments and clone size from that table. The sample table lists approximately 89,000 clones, nearly 45% of them with a count of one. The ten biggest clones cover around 0.8% of the sample.

A few counts support this clone. Its target antigen remains unknown. It has no much larger one-base neighbor in the sample; base qualities were not kept. The V and J ends are trimmed by 2 bases and 2 bases, leaving 11 bases between them. The CDR3 covers 15 residues, taking in both the cysteine and the phenylalanine. The only DNA kept is the CDR3, 45 bases in frame from the first base. Beyond this particular receptor, the publication reports: Shared TCR sequences between patients were less evident than in mice, which may be partly attributable to HLA diversity in the patient population. Unlike mouse skin, where gammadelta T cells dominate, normal human skin contains resident alphabeta T cells that get sequenced too, which complicates analysis of the scalp TCR repertoire. Compared with normal scalp, lesional scalp had higher clonality and more expanded CD8+ clones, particularly in alopecia totalis/universalis, a pattern that suggests antigenic drive.

From alopecia areata patients, peripheral blood was collected along with lesional scalp punch biopsies. PBMCs were isolated by density centrifugation and stained for CD3, CD4 and CD8, after which CD4+ and CD8+ T cells were sorted on a FACSAria. The V and J segments used are TRBV23-1 and TRBJ2-3, with TRBD1 as a weak D call on 6 bases. TRBV23-1 qualifies as an ORF whose function is uncertain. The TCR originated in a human donor with alopecia areata. Specimen: CD4+ T cells sorted from blood. The DNA reads TGCGCCAGCAGTCAAGGCGGACAGCTCACAGATACGCAGTATTTT. Its protein reads: CASSQGGQLTDTQYF.